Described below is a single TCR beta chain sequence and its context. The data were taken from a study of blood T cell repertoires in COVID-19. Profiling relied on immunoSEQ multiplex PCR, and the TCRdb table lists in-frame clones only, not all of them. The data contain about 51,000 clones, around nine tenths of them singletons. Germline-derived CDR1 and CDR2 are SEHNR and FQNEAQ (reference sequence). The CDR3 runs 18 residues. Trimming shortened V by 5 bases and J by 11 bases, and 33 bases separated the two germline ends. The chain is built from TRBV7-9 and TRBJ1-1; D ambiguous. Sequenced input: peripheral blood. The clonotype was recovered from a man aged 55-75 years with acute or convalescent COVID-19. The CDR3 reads CASSPYGLTQSQISDAFF. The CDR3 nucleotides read TGTGCCAGCAGCCCTTACGGACTTACCCAATCTCAGATATCGGATGCTTTCTTT.